These 4 T cell receptor beta chains originate from one sample sequenced in a study of blood T cell repertoires in COVID-19. Using immunoSEQ multiplex PCR, the repertoire was profiled, and TCRdb retains in-frame clones only, with some absent. The table records a few hundred thousand clones, 65% to 90% of them present only once. What was sequenced was peripheral blood. The receptors originated from a human donor in a cohort sampled during active COVID-19.

The chain is built from TRBV11-2 and TRBJ1-1; D gene uncertain. CDR3 length: 14 residues. Germline CDR1 reads SGHAT; CDR2 reads FQNNGV. V lost 3 bases and J 1 base, leaving 9 bases between the germline ends. In DNA form, the CDR3 reads TGTGCCAGCAGCTTTTTTAGCCAGAACACTGAAGCTTTCTTT. It encodes CASSFFSQNTEAFF.

The chain uses TRBV24-1 and TRBJ2-6, with TRBD1 identical over 9 bases. Trimming took 6 bases from V and 1 from J; bases not matched to a gene: 6. CDR1 and CDR2 (germline): KGHDR, SFDVKD. The CDR3 extends over 17 amino acids. The CDR3 sequence is CATSTTGGYSGANVLTF. DNA for the CDR3: TGTGCCACCAGTACGACAGGGGGATATTCTGGGGCCAACGTCCTGACTTTC.

This clone has a single count. The V and J genes are TRBV7-9 and TRBJ1-2; D remains unclear. Between the trimmed V and J ends, which lost 1 base and 2 bases, there was a span of 8 bases. In germline, CDR1 is SEHNR, CDR2 FQNEAQ (reference sequence). The CDR3 covers 14 residues. CDR3 nucleotides: TGTGCCAGCAGCTTAGTGGGCAAAAACTATGGCTACACCTTC. Translation: CASSLVGKNYGYTF.

The chain is built from TRBV6-2 or TRBV6-3 and TRBJ1-5; 10 bases are a match to TRBD1. The CDR3 sequence is 15 residues long. V lost 4 bases to trimming and J lost 6 bases; unmatched junction nucleotides: 6. Germline V gene data show CDR1 as MNHEY and CDR2 as SVGEGT. The CDR3 nucleotides read TGTGCCAGCAGTTCCAGGGACAGGGGAGTTCAGCCCCAGCATTTT. Its translation: CASSSRDRGVQPQHF.